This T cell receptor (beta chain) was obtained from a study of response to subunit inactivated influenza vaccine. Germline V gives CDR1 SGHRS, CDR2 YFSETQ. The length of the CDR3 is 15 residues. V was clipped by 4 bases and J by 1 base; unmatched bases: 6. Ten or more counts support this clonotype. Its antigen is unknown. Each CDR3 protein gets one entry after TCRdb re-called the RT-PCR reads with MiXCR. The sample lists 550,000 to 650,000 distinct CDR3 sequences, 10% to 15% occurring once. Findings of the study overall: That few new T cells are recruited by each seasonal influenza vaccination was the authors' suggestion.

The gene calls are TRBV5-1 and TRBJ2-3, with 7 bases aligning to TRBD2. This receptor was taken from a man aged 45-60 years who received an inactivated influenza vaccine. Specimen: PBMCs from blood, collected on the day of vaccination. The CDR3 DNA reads TGCGCCAGCAGCGGCCGACTAGCAGGCACAGATACGCAGTATTTT. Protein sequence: CASSGRLAGTDTQYF. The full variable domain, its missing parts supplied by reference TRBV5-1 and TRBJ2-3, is KAGVTQTPRYLIKTRGQQVTLSCSPISGHRSVSWYQQTPGQGLQFLFEYFSETQRNKGNFPGRFSGRQFSNSRSEMNVSTLELGDSALYLCASSGRLAGTDTQYFGPGTRLTVL.